This T cell receptor beta chain appears in the sequencing data of a study of metastatic and nonmetastatic thyroid tumors (dated by TCRdb to about 2020). With regard to the full study: Repertoires from peripheral blood and from tumor or nodule tissue samples of malignant and benign thyroid patients were compared. The investigation overall reported the following: In both blood and tumor samples, TCR beta diversity was reported to be significantly higher in malignant tumors than in benign nodules.

Libraries were built with PCR. Instrument on record: Illumina HiSeq 4000. The TCR beta-chain CDR3 region of each patient was profiled by high-throughput sequencing. In the source study's methods: Drawing on CDR3 differences between clinicopathological groups, the researchers built a classifier meant to tell apart patients with distant-metastatic papillary thyroid cancer. The Shannon index was used to assess repertoire diversity, and the Morisita-Horn index was used to assess tumor-blood repertoire similarity. The public reads were quality trimmed at Q25 with fastp and then assembled into clones with MiXCR by TCRdb, keeping productive beta chains. The V and J calls reflect TCRdb's pipeline rather than the authors' work. A total of about 16,000 clones appear in this sample, roughly a third of them only once. The ten largest make up around 13% of the sample. Concerning this clone itself: Its antigen is currently not known. No qualities accompany the bases; no much larger clone lies one base away.

V was cut back by 4 bases and J by 3 bases, leaving a gap of 6 bases between them. Taken from cysteine to phenylalanine, the CDR3 has 12 residues. Only the CDR3 DNA is retained, 36 bases long and in frame from the first base. From the germline V gene (reference sequence), CDR1 is SEHNR and CDR2 is FQNEAQ. No patient had received any treatment before thyroid surgery. The study retrospectively analysed patient clinical samples collected from the early 2010s to the late 2010s using T-cell receptor beta sequencing. The V and J segments used are TRBV7-9 and TRBJ1-2; the D gene lacks a confident call. Sequencing was performed on tumor tissue. The receptor's source is a male donor with papillary thyroid cancer or a benign thyroid nodule (not recorded which). Some clones in this sample may be carry-over from other donors' samples. The nucleotide sequence is TGTGCCAGCAGCTCAGAACACTATGGCTACACCTTC. Translated, this gives CASSSEHYGYTF.